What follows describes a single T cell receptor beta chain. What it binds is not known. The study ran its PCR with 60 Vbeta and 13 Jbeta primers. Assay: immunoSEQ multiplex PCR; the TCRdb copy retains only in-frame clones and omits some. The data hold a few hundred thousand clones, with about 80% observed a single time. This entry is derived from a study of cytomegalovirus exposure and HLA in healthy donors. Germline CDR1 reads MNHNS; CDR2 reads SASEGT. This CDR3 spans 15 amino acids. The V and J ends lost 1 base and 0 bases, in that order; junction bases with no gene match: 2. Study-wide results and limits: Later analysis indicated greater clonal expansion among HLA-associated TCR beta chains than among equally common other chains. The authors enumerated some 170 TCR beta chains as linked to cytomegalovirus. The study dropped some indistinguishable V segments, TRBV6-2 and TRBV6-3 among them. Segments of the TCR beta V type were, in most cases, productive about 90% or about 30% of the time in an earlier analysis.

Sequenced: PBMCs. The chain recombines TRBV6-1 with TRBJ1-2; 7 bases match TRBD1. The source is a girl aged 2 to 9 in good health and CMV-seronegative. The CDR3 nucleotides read TGTGCCAGCAGTGAAGTCCAGGGGGCTAACTATGGCTACACCTTC. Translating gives CASSEVQGANYGYTF.